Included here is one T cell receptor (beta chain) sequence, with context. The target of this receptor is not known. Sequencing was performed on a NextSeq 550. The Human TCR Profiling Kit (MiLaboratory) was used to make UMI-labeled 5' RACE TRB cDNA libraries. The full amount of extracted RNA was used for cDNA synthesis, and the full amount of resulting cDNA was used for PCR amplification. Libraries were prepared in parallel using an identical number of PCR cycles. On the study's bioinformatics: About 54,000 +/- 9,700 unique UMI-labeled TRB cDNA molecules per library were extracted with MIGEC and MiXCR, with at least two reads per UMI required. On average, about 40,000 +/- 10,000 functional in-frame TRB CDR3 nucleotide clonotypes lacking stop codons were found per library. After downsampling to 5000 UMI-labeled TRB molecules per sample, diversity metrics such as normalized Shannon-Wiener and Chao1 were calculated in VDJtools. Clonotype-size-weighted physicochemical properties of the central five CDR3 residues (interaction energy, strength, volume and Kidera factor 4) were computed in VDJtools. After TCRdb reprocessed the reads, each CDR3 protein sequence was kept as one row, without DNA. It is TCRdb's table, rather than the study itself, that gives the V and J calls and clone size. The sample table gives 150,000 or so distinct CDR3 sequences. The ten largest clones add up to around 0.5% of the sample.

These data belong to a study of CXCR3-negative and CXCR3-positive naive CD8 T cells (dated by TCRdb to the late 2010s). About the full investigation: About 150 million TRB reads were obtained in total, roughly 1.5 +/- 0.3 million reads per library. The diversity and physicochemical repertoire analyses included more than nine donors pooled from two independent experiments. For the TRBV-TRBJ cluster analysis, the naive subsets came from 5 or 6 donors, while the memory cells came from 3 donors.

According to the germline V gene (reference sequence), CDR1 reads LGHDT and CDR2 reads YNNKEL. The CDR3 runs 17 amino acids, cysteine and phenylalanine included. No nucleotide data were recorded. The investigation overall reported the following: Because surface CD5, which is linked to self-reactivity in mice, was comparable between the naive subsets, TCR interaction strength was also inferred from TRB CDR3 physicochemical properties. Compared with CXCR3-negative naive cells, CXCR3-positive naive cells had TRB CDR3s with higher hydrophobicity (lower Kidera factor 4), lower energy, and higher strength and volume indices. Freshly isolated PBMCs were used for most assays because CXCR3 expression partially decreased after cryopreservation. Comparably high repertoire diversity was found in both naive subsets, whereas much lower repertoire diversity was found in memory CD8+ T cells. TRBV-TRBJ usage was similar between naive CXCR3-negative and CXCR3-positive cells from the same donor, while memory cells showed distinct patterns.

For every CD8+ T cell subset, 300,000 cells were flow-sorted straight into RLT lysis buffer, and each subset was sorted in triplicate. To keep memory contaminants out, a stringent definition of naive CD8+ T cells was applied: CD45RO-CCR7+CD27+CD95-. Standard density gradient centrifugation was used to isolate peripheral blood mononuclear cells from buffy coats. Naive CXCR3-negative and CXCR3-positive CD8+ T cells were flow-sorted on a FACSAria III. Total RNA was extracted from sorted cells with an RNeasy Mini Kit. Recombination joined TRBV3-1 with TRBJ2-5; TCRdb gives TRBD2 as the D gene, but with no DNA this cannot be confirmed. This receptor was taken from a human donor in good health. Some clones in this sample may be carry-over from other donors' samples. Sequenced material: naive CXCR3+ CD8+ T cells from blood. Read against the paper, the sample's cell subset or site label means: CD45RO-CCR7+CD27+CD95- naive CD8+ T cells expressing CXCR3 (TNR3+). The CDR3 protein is CASSQEASGGVGETQYF.